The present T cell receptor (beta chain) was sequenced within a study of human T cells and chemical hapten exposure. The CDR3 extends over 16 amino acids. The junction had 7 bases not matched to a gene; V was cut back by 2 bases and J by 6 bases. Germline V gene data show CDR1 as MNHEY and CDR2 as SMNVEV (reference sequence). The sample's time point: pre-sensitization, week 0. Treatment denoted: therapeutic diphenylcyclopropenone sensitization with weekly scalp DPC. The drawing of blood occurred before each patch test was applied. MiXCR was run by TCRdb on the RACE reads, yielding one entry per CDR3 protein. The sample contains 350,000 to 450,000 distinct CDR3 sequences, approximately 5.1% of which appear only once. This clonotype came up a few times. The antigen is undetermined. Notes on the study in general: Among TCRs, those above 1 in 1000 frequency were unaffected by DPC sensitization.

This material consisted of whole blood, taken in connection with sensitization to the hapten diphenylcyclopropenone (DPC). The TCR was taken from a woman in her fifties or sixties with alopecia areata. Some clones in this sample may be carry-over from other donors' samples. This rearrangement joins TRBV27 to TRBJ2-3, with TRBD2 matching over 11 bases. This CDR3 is CASSLMLAGGSDTQYF. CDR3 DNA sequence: TGTGCCAGCAGTTTAATGCTAGCGGGAGGTTCCGATACGCAGTATTTT.